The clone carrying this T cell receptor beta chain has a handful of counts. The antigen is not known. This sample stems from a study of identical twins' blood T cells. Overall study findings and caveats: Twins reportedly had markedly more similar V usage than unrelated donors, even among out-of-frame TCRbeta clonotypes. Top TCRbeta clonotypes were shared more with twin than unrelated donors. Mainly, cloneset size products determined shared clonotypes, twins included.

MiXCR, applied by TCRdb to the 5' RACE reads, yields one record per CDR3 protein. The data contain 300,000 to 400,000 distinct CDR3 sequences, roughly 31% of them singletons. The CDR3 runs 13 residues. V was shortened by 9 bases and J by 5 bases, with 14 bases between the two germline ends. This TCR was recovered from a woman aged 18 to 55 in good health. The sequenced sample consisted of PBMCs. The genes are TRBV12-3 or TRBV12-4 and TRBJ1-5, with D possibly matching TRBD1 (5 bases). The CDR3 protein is CASSRGEHQPQHF. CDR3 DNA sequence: TGTGCCAGTAGCCGGGGGGAACATCAGCCCCAGCATTTT.